The present entry profiles one TCR beta chain with its context. Its target is unknown. Using its own MiXCR run on the 5' RACE reads, TCRdb lists one record per CDR3 protein. In the table there are a few hundred thousand distinct CDR3 sequences, about a sixth of which are singletons. This sample stems from a study of T-cell memory formation after mild COVID-19. The study, taken as a whole, reports: CD8+ contracting clones occupied EMRA, while CD4+ ones occupied mainly CM and EM.

Germline assignment: CDR1 SGDLS and CDR2 YYNGEE. V dropped 4 bases and J dropped 7; count of bases not matched to a gene: 10. This CDR3 is built from 14 residues. The sequencing input was PBMCs or a T cell subset sorted from them (not recorded which). The sequence came from a man between 18 and 29 years old who had mild COVID-19 (a few samples of this study predate the infection). Cell type and time point are not known. The chain is built from TRBV9 and TRBJ2-7, with 8 bases lining up with TRBD2. Written as DNA, the CDR3 is TGTGCCAGCAGCCCTCGGACTAGCACGGGAGAGCAGTACTTC. It is translated as CASSPRTSTGEQYF.